This T cell receptor beta chain was identified in a study of Tregs in tolerant kidney transplant recipients. Study-level findings and limits: Biological reproducibility was not directly addressed, but technical replication error appeared minimal. Activated donor B cell expansion appeared to reveal the most relevant donor-specific TCRbeta repertoire. Findings come from small patient numbers and require larger validation.

The repertoire was sequenced with immunoSEQ multiplex PCR; TCRdb's copy has only in-frame clones and lacks some. The top ten hold around 0.61% of the sample, which has about 240,000 clones, roughly four fifths seen once. Of note for this clone: As yet, its antigen is unknown.

The V and J ends lost 6 bases and 5 bases, in that order; junction bases with no gene match: 5. This CDR3 is 15 amino acids long. From germline, CDR1 is MNHNS and CDR2 SASEGT. Unstimulated Tregs (CD4+CD25+CD127-) and CD4+CD25- non-Tregs were sorted from PBMCs. The TCR was taken from a human donor in good health. The genes are TRBV6-1 and TRBJ2-2, with 11 bases that match TRBD1. Sequencing was carried out using CD4+ T cells from blood. The chain's CDR3 is CASRSRDRGTGELFF. In nucleotides, the CDR3 is TGTGCCAGCAGAAGCCGGGACAGGGGGACCGGGGAGCTGTTTTTT.